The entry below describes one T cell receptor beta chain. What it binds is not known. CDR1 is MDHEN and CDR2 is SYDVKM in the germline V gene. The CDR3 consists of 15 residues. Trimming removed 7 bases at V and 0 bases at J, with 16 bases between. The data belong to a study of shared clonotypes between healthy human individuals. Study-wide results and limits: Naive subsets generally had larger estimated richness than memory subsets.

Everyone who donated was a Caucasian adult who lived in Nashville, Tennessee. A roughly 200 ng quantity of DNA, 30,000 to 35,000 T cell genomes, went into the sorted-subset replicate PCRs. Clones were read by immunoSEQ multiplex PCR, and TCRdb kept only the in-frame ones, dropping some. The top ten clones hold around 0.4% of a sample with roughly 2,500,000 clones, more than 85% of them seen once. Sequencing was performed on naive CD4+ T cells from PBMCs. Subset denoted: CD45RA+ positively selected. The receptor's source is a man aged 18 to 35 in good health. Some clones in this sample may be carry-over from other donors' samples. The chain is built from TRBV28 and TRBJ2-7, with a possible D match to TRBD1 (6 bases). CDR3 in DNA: TGTGCCAGCACCTTGGGGGCTACCCTCTCCTACGAGCAGTACTTC. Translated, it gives CASTLGATLSYEQYF.